This T cell receptor (beta chain) was recovered during a study of blood T cell repertoires in COVID-19. Study as a whole: PBMCs, B-cell-depleted T cells, or T cells were the source of the cDNA or gDNA that made up the material.

CDR1 and CDR2 from the germline V gene are ENHRY and SYGVKD. The CDR3 extends over 14 amino acids. V was pared by 7 bases and J by 7 bases, with 6 bases of the junction left unmatched. Clones were sequenced by immunoSEQ multiplex PCR, and TCRdb holds only the in-frame ones, with some missing. The table lists 140,000 to 150,000 clones, approximately 80% of them singletons. This clone was detected only once. The sequenced material came from peripheral blood. The J gene is TRBJ2-1, the V gene TRBV10-3; 11 nucleotides match TRBD2. This TCR came from a human donor in a cohort sampled during active COVID-19. CDR3 region: CAIKPSGGRNEQFF. DNA for the CDR3: TGTGCCATCAAGCCTAGCGGGGGGCGTAATGAGCAGTTCTTC.